This passage covers 20 T cell receptor beta chains from one sample sequenced in a study of blood T cell repertoires in COVID-19. The assay was immunoSEQ multiplex PCR, and TCRdb's table has in-frame clones only and misses some. The table lists more than 85,000 clones, around three quarters of them singletons. Sequenced input: peripheral blood. Receptor source: an older woman with acute or convalescent COVID-19.

This chain connects TRBV12-3 or TRBV12-4 to TRBJ2-7; 7 nucleotides line up with TRBD1. This CDR3 has 13 amino acids. The ends lost 6 bases at V and 4 bases at J; junction bases unmatched: 6. The DNA of the CDR3 is TGTGCCAGCAGGGCCGGGACAGAATACGAGCAGTACTTC. It specifies CASRAGTEYEQYF.

This clone has just a few counts. V gene TRBV23-1 combines with J gene TRBJ2-7; D uncertain. TRBV23-1 is an ORF, with its function uncertain. V lost 3 bases and J 3 bases, leaving 18 bases between the germline ends. The CDR3 is made up of 16 amino acids. The CDR3 loop reads CASSQINRDLSYEQYF. CDR3 nucleotides: TGCGCCAGCAGTCAGATTAACAGAGACCTCAGCTACGAGCAGTACTTC.

V usage is TRBV29-1 and J usage is TRBJ1-1; D unclear. The V end was cut by 4 bases, the J end by 4 bases, with 7 bases between. CDR3 length equals 11 residues. Germline V CDR1 and CDR2: SQVTM, ANQGSEA. The CDR3 here is CSVVGVTEAFF. CDR3 DNA: TGCAGCGTTGTGGGAGTCACTGAAGCTTTCTTT.

This clone has only a few counts. The chain carries TRBV29-1 and TRBJ2-3, with TRBD2 identical over 15 bases. From germline, CDR1 is SQVTM and CDR2 ANQGSEA. V was pared by 4 bases and J by 2 bases, with 13 bases of the junction left unmatched. The CDR3 totals 19 residues. The CDR3 protein is CSVGGLAGGQPLYTDTQYF. The CDR3 DNA reads as TGCAGCGTTGGGGGACTAGCGGGGGGCCAACCTCTTTACACAGATACGCAGTATTTT.

The rearrangement uses TRBV10-3 and TRBJ1-2, with D hard to call. V lost 0 bases and J lost 0, with 8 bases in between. Germline CDR1 is ENHRY and CDR2 is SYGVKD. This CDR3 spans 15 amino acids. CDR3 in DNA: TGTGCCATCAGTGAGTCGCGTGGAGCTAACTATGGCTACACCTTC. Translating it yields CAISESRGANYGYTF.

The chain combines TRBV6-2 or TRBV6-3 with TRBJ1-1; 8 bases line up with TRBD1. Trimming at V came to 5 bases and at J to 4 bases, leaving 12 bases not matched to a gene. Germline CDR1 MNHEY, CDR2 SVGEGT. The length of the CDR3 is 16 residues. CDR3 DNA: TGTGCCAGCAGTCGCCCGCGCCCCCAGGGGGCCACTGAAGCTTTCTTT. It yields the protein CASSRPRPQGATEAFF.

The sample holds one count of this clone. The V call is TRBV28, the J call TRBJ1-4; TRBD1 matches at 7 bases. V gave up 0 bases and J gave up 8 bases; unmatched junction bases: 21. The germline CDR1 and CDR2 sequences are MDHEN and SYDVKM. CDR3 length: 20 amino acids. The CDR3, as DNA: TGTGCCAGCAGTTTATGGACGGTTCGGGGCAGGGGGTTTTGGGACGAAAAACTGTTTTTT. Protein sequence: CASSLWTVRGRGFWDEKLFF.

V gene TRBV5-3 combines with J gene TRBJ2-3; D is uncertain. TRBV5-3 is known as an ORF, though its function is uncertain. CDR3 size: 11 residues. The V gene lost 4 bases and the J gene lost 5 bases, with 5 bases spanning the gap. This CDR3 reads CARSPGDTQYF. The CDR3 bases are TGTGCCAGAAGCCCCGGAGATACGCAGTATTTT.

This clone was detected only a few times. The rearrangement uses TRBV20-1 and TRBJ2-3, with unresolved D. Germline CDR1 is DFQATT and CDR2 is SNEGSKA (reference sequence). The CDR3 runs 10 residues. V was pared by 6 bases and J by 6 bases, with 7 bases between. The DNA of the CDR3 is TGCAGTGCCTGGCTTGATACGCAGTATTTT. It codes for CSAWLDTQYF.

J is TRBJ1-1 and V is TRBV3-1 (or the pseudogene TRBV3-2); 7 bases agree with TRBD1. Germline values: CDR1 LGHDT, CDR2 YNNKEL (reference sequence). Losses at the gene ends were 2 bases for V and 1 base for J; bases not matched to a gene: 7. This CDR3 spans 16 amino acids. The CDR3 sequence: CASSQRTGLANTEAFF. The DNA for the CDR3 is TGTGCCAGCAGCCAACGGACAGGACTGGCGAACACTGAAGCTTTCTTT.

This sequence joins TRBV18 and TRBJ2-3; TRBD2 matches at 9 bases. This CDR3 region has 16 residues. J lost 4 bases, V lost 3 bases, and 8 bases had no gene match. Germline CDR1 KGHSH, CDR2 LQKENI. CDR3 bases: TGTGCCAGCTCACCCCAGGGCGGGGGGGCCGCAGATACGCAGTATTTT. The encoded protein is CASSPQGGGAADTQYF.

The table lists this clone with many counts. CDR3 sequence (DNA): TGTGCCAGCTCCCAGGGACAGGGTGAAGCTTTCTTT. Translating gives CASSQGQGEAFF. The chain carries TRBV18 and TRBJ1-1; 9 bases are a match to TRBD1. The CDR3 contains 12 residues. V shed 6 bases, J shed 7 bases, and the junction held 3 bases outside the gene matches. Germline V gene lookup returns CDR1 KGHSH and CDR2 LQKENI. The full variable domain, completed using reference TRBV18 and TRBJ1-1, is NAGVMQNPRHLVRRRGQEARLRCSPMKGHSHVYWYRQLPEEGLKFMVYLQKENIIDESGMPKERFSAEFPKEGPSILRIQQVVRGDSAAYFCASSQGQGEAFFGQGTRLTVV.

This clone was observed a handful of times. The V gene is TRBV4-1, the J gene TRBJ2-7, with 9 bases matching TRBD1. CDR3 length equals 14 residues. Germline loops: CDR1 MGHRA, CDR2 YSYEKL. Trimming removed 4 bases from V and 13 bases from J; junction bases left unmatched: 14. Written as DNA, the CDR3 is TGCGCCAGCAGCCGTGGACAGGGGATACCCCTGGAATACTTC. It codes for CASSRGQGIPLEYF.

The chain uses TRBV19 and TRBJ1-3; the match to TRBD1 covers 9 bases. The CDR3 has 17 residues. With 3 bases clipped from V and 0 bases from J, the junction kept 6 bases outside the gene matches. CDR1 is LNHDA and CDR2 is SQIVND in the germline V gene (reference sequence). As DNA, the CDR3 is TGTGCCAGTAGTATGACGGGACAGGGCAACTCTGGAAACACCATATATTTT. As protein: CASSMTGQGNSGNTIYF.

J is TRBJ1-5 and V is TRBV28, with TRBD1 matching over 7 bases. The CDR3 is 16 amino acids. Unmatched junction bases numbered 8, after V lost 3 bases and J lost 3 bases. The germline V gene has CDR1 MDHEN and CDR2 SYDVKM. CDR3 amino acids: CASSLASTGINQPQHF. The CDR3 coding sequence is TGTGCCAGCAGTTTGGCCTCGACAGGGATCAATCAGCCCCAGCATTTT.

This chain joins TRBV30 and TRBJ1-1; tentative D call: TRBD1 (6 bases). This CDR3 has 12 residues. The germline CDR1 and CDR2 sequences are GTSNPN and SVGIG (reference sequence). V was pared by 3 bases and J by 11 bases, with 16 bases between. This CDR3 is CAWRDEGTWAFF. In DNA form, the CDR3 reads TGTGCCTGGAGGGATGAGGGGACATGGGCTTTCTTT.

This clone was seen only once. The gene calls are TRBV6-6 and TRBJ2-2, with D perhaps TRBD1 (5 bases). Per germline, CDR1 MNHNY and CDR2 SVGAGI (reference sequence). V lost 0 bases to trimming and J lost 6 bases, with 5 bases between them. The CDR3 consists of 13 residues. This CDR3 is CASSYSGPGELFF. The CDR3 nucleotides read TGTGCCAGCAGTTACTCGGGGCCCGGGGAGCTGTTTTTT.

This clone showed up just a few times. The gene calls are TRBV5-1 and TRBJ2-2, with 9 nucleotides matching TRBD2. CDR3 length: 14 amino acids. The V gene end was trimmed by 7 bases and the J gene end by 1 base; junction bases not matched to a gene: 2. The V gene's germline CDR1 is SGHRS and CDR2 YFSETQ. The CDR3 coding sequence is TGCGCCAGCGCAGCGGGGGGGAACACCGGGGAGCTGTTTTTT. Translating it yields CASAAGGNTGELFF. Full variable domain (rest looked up from reference TRBV5-1 and TRBJ2-2): KAGVTQTPRYLIKTRGQQVTLSCSPISGHRSVSWYQQTPGQGLQFLFEYFSETQRNKGNFPGRFSGRQFSNSRSEMNVSTLELGDSALYLCASAAGGNTGELFFGEGSRLTVL.

This CDR3 reads CASSVSEYSNQPQHF. CDR3 nucleotide sequence: TGTGCCAGCAGCGTATCAGAATATAGCAATCAGCCCCAGCATTTT. The chain uses TRBV9 and TRBJ1-5; D is unresolved. Germline CDR1 SGDLS, CDR2 YYNGEE. Between the trimmed V and J ends, which lost 1 base and 0 bases, there was a span of 8 bases. The CDR3 is 15 amino acids.

The rearrangement uses TRBV4-3 and TRBJ2-2; D remains ambiguous. Trimming left V 0 bases short and J 5 bases short, with 10 bases between. CDR3 length: 15 residues. CDR1 LGHNA and CDR2 YSLEER come from the germline V gene. Written as DNA, the CDR3 is TGCGCCAGCAGCCAAGAGGCTACGCGGACCGGGGAGCTGTTTTTT. It codes for CASSQEATRTGELFF.